This T cell receptor beta chain was sequenced for a study of blood T cell repertoires in COVID-19. Study context: Specimens from acute and convalescent COVID-19 originated in the United States, Italy and Spain. PBMCs, B-cell-depleted T cells, or T cells were the source of the cDNA or gDNA that made up the material.

Per the study methods: It was from reference gene primer amplification that nucleated cell counts were estimated. The method was immunoSEQ multiplex PCR; TCRdb's version includes in-frame clones alone and lacks a portion of them. The V and J calls and clone size are taken from that table; D and trimming were inferred from the DNA. The repertoire consists of about 270,000 clones, with approximately 86% occurring once and the leading ten covering about 8.6%. V was cut by 2 bases and J by 0 bases, with 6 bases left in between. The CDR3 is 15 residues long. The germline gives CDR1 SGHRS, CDR2 YFSETQ. The chain recombines TRBV5-1 with TRBJ2-6, with unresolved D. The material sequenced was peripheral blood. The TCR sequence derives from a man in his forties with active or convalescent COVID-19. The DNA for the CDR3 is TGCGCCAGCAGCTTAGCGAGCTCTGGGGCCAACGTCCTGACTTTC. Translated: CASSLASSGANVLTF.